This TCR beta chain was observed in a study of siplizumab effects on memory and regulatory T cells. General study results and limits: Sequences below about 10^-5 frequency were poorly captured, and few alloreactive clones mapped to unstimulated subsets. Neither a naive nor a memory phenotype was assignable to roughly 80-96% of proliferating CD4+ or CD8+ clones.

CDR1 is SGHRS and CDR2 is YFSETQ in the germline V gene. V lost 4 bases and J lost 6, with 10 bases in between. The CDR3 runs to 12 residues. In the case of this clone: Its target is not known.

Each sample yielded 90,000 to 100,000 assayed TCR templates. Method: immunoSEQ multiplex PCR; TCRdb's copy keeps in-frame clones and lacks some. The sample shows approximately 75,000 clones, around 93% of them seen only once. The chain combines TRBV5-1 with TRBJ1-1; perhaps TRBD1 as D (5 bases). The specimen sequenced was CD8+ T cells sorted from blood. The receptor's source is a human donor in good health. Written as DNA, the CDR3 is TGCGCCAGCAGCGTATTGGGGGCTGAAGCTTTCTTT. It is translated as CASSVLGAEAFF.